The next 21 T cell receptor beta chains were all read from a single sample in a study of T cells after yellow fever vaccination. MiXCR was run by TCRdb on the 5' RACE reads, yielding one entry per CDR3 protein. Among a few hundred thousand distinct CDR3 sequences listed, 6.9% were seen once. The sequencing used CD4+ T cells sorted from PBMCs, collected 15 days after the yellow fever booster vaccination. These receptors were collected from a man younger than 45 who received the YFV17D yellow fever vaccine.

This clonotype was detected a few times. DNA for the CDR3: TGCAGTGCAGTTACCCCAAAAGATACGCAGTATTTT. It is translated as CSAVTPKDTQYF. V is TRBV20-1 and J is TRBJ2-3; D unclear. Per the germline V gene, CDR1 is DFQATT and CDR2 is SNEGSKA (reference sequence). Trimming pared 6 bases from V and 5 bases from J, leaving 12 bases between. The CDR3 contains 12 residues.

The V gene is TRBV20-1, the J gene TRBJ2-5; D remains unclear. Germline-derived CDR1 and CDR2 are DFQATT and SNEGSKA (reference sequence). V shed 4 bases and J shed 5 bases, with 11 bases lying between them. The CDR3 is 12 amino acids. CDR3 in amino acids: CSATPSMETQYF. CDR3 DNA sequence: TGCAGTGCTACGCCGTCCATGGAGACCCAGTACTTC.

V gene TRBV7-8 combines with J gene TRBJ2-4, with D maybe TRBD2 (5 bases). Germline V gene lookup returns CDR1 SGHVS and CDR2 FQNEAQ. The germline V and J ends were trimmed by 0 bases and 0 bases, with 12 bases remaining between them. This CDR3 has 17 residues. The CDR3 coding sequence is TGTGCCAGCAGCTTAGCCTACATGGGGAGAGCCAAAAACATTCAGTACTTC. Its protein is CASSLAYMGRAKNIQYF.

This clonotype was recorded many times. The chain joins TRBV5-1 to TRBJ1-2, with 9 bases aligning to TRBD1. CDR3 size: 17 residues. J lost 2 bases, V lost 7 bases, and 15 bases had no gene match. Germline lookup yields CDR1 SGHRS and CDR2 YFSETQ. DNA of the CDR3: TGCGCCAGCCGGCCCGGGACAGGGATGGGACTCAACTATGGCTACACCTTC. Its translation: CASRPGTGMGLNYGYTF. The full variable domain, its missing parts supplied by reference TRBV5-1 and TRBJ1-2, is KAGVTQTPRYLIKTRGQQVTLSCSPISGHRSVSWYQQTPGQGLQFLFEYFSETQRNKGNFPGRFSGRQFSNSRSEMNVSTLELGDSALYLCASRPGTGMGLNYGYTFGSGTRLTVV.

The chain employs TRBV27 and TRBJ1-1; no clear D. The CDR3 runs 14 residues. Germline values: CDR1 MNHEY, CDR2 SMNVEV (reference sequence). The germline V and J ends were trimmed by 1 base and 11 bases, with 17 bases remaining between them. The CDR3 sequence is CASSLWATPRAAFF. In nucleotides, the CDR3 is TGTGCCAGCAGTTTATGGGCCACCCCCCGGGCCGCTTTCTTT.

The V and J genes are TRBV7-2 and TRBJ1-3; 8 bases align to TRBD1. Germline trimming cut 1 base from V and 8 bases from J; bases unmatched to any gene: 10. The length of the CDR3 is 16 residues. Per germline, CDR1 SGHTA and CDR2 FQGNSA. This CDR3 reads CASSLVGQGAYDTIYF. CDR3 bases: TGTGCCAGCAGCTTAGTCGGACAGGGCGCTTATGACACCATATATTTT.

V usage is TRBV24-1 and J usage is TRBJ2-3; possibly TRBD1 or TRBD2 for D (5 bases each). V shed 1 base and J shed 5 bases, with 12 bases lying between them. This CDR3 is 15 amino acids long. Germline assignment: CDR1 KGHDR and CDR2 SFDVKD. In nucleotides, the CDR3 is TGTGCCACCAGTGATTTTGAGGGGAGTGGAGATACGCAGTATTTT. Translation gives CATSDFEGSGDTQYF.

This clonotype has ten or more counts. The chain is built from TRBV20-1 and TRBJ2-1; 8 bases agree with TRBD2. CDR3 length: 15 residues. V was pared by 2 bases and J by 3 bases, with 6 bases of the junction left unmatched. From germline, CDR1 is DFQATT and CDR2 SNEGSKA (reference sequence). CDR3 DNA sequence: TGCAGTGCTAGACCCGTAGCGGGGATCTACAATGAGCAGTTCTTC. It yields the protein CSARPVAGIYNEQFF.

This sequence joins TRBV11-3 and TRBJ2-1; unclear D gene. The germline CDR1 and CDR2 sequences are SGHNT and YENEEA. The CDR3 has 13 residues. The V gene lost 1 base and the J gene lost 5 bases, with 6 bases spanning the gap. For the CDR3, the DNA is TGTGCCAGCAGCTTAGTGAGCGACAATGAGCAGTTCTTC. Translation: CASSLVSDNEQFF.

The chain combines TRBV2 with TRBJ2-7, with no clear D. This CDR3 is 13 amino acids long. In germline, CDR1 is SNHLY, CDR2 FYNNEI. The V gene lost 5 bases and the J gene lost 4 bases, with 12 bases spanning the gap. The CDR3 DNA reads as TGTGCCAGCAGTCAGGAGTGGGCTTACGAGCAGTACTTC. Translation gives CASSQEWAYEQYF.

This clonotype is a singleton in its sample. CDR3 in amino acids: CSAWGPPRGTGGKEQFF. For the CDR3, the DNA is TGCAGCGCCTGGGGCCCTCCAAGGGGGACCGGGGGCAAAGAGCAGTTCTTC. This chain links TRBV29-1 with TRBJ2-1; D might be TRBD1 or TRBD2, each matching 6 bases. The CDR3 loop spans 17 amino acids. Germline V gene sequence: CDR1 SQVTM, CDR2 ANQGSEA. The V and J ends lost 7 bases and 10 bases respectively, with 32 bases between them.

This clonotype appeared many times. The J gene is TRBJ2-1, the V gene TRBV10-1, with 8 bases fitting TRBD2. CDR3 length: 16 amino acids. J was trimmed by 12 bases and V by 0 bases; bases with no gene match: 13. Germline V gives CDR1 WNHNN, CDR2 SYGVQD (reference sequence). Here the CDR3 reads CASSESAAPGTRTQFF. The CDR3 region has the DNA TGCGCCAGCAGTGAGTCAGCCGCCCCCGGGACTAGGACGCAGTTCTTC.

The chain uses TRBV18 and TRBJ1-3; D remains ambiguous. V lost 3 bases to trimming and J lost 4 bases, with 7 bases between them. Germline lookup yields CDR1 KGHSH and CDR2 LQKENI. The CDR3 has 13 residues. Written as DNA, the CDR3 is TGTGCCAGCTCACCCCCTATGGGAAACACCATATATTTT. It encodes CASSPPMGNTIYF. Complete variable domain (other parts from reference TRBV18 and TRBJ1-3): NAGVMQNPRHLVRRRGQEARLRCSPMKGHSHVYWYRQLPEEGLKFMVYLQKENIIDESGMPKERFSAEFPKEGPSILRIQQVVRGDSAAYFCASSPPMGNTIYFGEGSWLTVV.

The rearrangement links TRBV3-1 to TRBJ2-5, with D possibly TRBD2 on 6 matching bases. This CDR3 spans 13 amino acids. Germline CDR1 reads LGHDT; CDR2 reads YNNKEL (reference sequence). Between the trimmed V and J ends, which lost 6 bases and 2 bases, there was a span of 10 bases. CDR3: CASRDAGQETQYF. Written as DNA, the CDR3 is TGTGCCAGCAGGGATGCGGGGCAAGAGACCCAGTACTTC.

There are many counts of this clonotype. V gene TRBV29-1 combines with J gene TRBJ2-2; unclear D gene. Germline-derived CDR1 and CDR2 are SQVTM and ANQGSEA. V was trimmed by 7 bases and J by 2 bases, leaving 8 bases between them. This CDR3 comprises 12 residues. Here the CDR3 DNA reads TGCAGCGCTTTACCCAACACCGGGGAGCTGTTTTTT. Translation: CSALPNTGELFF.

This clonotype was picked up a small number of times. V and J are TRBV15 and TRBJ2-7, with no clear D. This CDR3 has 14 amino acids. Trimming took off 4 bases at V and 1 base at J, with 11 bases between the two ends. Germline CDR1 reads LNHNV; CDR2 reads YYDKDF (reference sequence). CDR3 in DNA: TGTGCCACCAGCAAGGAAATAGGATCCTACGAGCAGTACTTC. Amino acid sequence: CATSKEIGSYEQYF.

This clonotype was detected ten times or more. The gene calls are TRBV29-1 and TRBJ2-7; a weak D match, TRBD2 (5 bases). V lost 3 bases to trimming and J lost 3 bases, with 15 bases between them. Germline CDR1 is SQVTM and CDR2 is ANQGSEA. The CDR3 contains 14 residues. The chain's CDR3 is CSVEKPRGDYEQYF. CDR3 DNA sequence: TGCAGCGTTGAGAAGCCACGGGGTGACTACGAGCAGTACTTC.

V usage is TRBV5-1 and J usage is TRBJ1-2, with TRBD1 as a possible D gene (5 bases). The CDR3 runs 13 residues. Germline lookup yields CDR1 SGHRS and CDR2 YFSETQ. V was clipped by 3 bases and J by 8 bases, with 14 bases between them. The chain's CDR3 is CASSSSGEQGYTF. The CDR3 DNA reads TGCGCCAGCAGCTCCTCGGGGGAACAGGGCTACACCTTC.

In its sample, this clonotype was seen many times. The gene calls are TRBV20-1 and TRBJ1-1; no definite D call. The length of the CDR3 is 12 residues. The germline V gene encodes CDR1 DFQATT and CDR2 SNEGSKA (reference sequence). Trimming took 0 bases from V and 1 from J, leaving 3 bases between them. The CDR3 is CSARDWNTEAFF. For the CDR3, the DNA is TGCAGTGCTAGAGATTGGAACACTGAAGCTTTCTTT.

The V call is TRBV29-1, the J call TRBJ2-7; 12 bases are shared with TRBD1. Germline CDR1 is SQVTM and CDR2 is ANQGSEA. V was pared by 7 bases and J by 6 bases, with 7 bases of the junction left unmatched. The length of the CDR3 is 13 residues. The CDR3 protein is CSGGTGGLGEQYF. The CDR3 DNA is TGCAGCGGTGGGACAGGGGGCTTAGGCGAGCAGTACTTC.

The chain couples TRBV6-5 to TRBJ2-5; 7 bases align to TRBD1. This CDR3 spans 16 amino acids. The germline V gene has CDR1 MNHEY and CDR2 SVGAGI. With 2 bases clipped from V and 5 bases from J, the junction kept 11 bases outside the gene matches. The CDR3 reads CASSYRAGGVGETQYF. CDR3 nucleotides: TGTGCCAGCAGTTACAGGGCAGGGGGTGTGGGGGAGACCCAGTACTTC.